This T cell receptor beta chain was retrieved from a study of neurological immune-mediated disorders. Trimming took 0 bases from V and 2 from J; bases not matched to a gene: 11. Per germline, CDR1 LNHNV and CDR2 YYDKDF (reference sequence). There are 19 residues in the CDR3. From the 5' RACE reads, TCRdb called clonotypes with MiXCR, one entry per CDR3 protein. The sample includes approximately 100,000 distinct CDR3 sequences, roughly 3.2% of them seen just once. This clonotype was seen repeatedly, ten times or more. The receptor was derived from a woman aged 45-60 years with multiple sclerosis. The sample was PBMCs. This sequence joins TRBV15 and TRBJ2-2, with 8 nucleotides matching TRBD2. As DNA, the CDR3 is TGTGCCACCAGCAGAGATATGATAGCGGGGACTTTTAACACCGGGGAGCTGTTTTTT. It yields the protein CATSRDMIAGTFNTGELFF.